The 13 T cell receptor beta chains reported below all come from one sample, sequenced in a study of naive and memory T cell subsets. An equimolar mix of two oligonucleotides served as the beta constant-region primer for TRBC1 and TRBC2. Ligated cDNA was amplified by four rounds of PCR with nested alpha and beta constant-region primers and SP2. Using its own MiXCR run on the UMI-ligation and nested PCR reads, TCRdb lists one record per CDR3 protein. The top ten clones hold about 0.85% of a sample with 95,000 to 150,000 distinct CDR3 sequences, 36% of them seen once. The sample was central memory CD4+ T cells from blood. These receptors were collected from a human donor in good health.

There are many counts of this clonotype. The genes are TRBV5-1 and TRBJ1-4; TRBD1 agrees at 7 bases. The CDR3 is 15 residues long. Germline CDR1 SGHRS, CDR2 YFSETQ. Trimming cost V 4 bases and J 0 bases; bases outside gene matches: 3. CDR3 coding DNA: TGCGCCAGCAGCCCGCAGGGGGCAACTAATGAAAAACTGTTTTTT. Encoded protein: CASSPQGATNEKLFF.

The chain links TRBV12-3 or TRBV12-4 to TRBJ1-2; D not certain. Trimming shortened V by 0 bases and J by 5 bases, and 7 bases separated the two germline ends. The CDR3 covers 13 residues. The CDR3 here is CASSLAAQYGYTF. The CDR3 DNA reads TGTGCCAGCAGTTTAGCGGCACAGTATGGCTACACCTTC.

This clonotype showed up just a few times. J is TRBJ2-5 and V is TRBV28; D not certain. Looked up from germline, CDR1 is MDHEN and CDR2 is SYDVKM. The CDR3 consists of 14 residues. Trimming removed 5 bases from V and 10 bases from J, with 20 bases in between. The CDR3 nucleotides are TGTGCCAGCAGTCCGGTCGCCCGGCAAAGGGTCCAGTACTTC. It is translated as CASSPVARQRVQYF.

This clonotype was observed once. In nucleotides, the CDR3 is TGTGCCATCAGTGAGTCGGGGGGCGAGCAGTACTTC. Protein product: CAISESGGEQYF. The rearrangement joins TRBV10-3 to TRBJ2-7; the D gene is possibly TRBD2 (6 bases). The CDR3 has 12 residues. The germline gives CDR1 ENHRY, CDR2 SYGVKD. The V end was cut by 0 bases, the J end by 6 bases, with 6 bases between.

The V and J genes are TRBV11-2 and TRBJ2-3; 9 bases align to TRBD2. This CDR3 is built from 19 residues. Germline V gene lookup returns CDR1 SGHAT and CDR2 FQNNGV. The junction had 13 bases not matched to a gene; V was cut back by 1 base and J by 2 bases. The CDR3 sequence is CASSLVGGSASGITDTQYF. The CDR3 nucleotides are TGTGCCAGCAGCTTAGTAGGGGGGTCGGCTAGCGGGATCACAGATACGCAGTATTTT. Variable domain in full (rest from reference TRBV11-2 and TRBJ2-3): EAGVAQSPRYKIIEKRQSVAFWCNPISGHATLYWYQQILGQGPKLLIQFQNNGVVDDSQLPKDRFSAERLKGVDSTLKIQPAKLEDSAVYLCASSLVGGSASGITDTQYFGPGTRLTVL.

The chain joins TRBV6-6 to TRBJ1-2, with D tentatively TRBD1 (5 bases). CDR1 is MNHNY, CDR2 SVGAGI, per germline (reference sequence). Trimming cost V 4 bases and J 5 bases, with 11 bases left between them. The CDR3 is 13 amino acids. The CDR3 region has the DNA TGTGCCAGCAGTTGGGGCAGGGAGTATGGCTACACCTTC. Translated, it gives CASSWGREYGYTF.

This clonotype has a handful of counts. The chain employs TRBV7-6 and TRBJ2-1, with TRBD2 matching 12 bases. The CDR3 is 16 residues long. Germline V gene sequence: CDR1 SGHVS, CDR2 FNYEAQ. V shed 4 bases, J shed 4 bases, and the junction held 5 bases outside the gene matches. CDR3 amino acids: CASSSGLAGQYNEQFF. The CDR3 bases are TGTGCCAGCAGCTCCGGACTAGCGGGACAATACAATGAGCAGTTCTTC. Variable domain in full (rest from reference TRBV7-6 and TRBJ2-1): GAGVSQSPRYKVTKRGQDVALRCDPISGHVSLYWYRQALGQGPEFLTYFNYEAQQDKSGLPNDRFSAERPEGSISTLTIQRTEQRDSAMYRCASSSGLAGQYNEQFFGPGTRLTVL.

The V and J genes are TRBV28 and TRBJ1-2; TRBD1 might be the D (6 bases). V gave up 6 bases and J gave up 4 bases, with 12 bases separating them. Germline V lookup: CDR1 MDHEN, CDR2 SYDVKM. The CDR3 extends over 13 amino acids. The CDR3: CASRTDSTYGYTF. The CDR3 coding sequence is TGTGCCAGCAGAACGGACAGCACCTATGGCTACACCTTC.

The gene calls are TRBV20-1 and TRBJ2-1, with 8 bases lining up with TRBD2. The CDR3 contains 14 residues. The ends lost 3 bases at V and 4 bases at J; junction bases unmatched: 5. From germline, CDR1 is DFQATT and CDR2 SNEGSKA (reference sequence). The CDR3 region is CSASLAGGYNEQFF. As DNA, the CDR3 is TGCAGTGCTAGCCTAGCGGGTGGTTACAATGAGCAGTTCTTC.

This chain uses TRBV20-1 with TRBJ1-5; 7 bases are shared with TRBD1. The V segment lost 6 bases and the J segment 5 bases; nucleotides outside the gene matches: 7. The CDR3 has 13 residues. Germline-derived CDR1 and CDR2 are DFQATT and SNEGSKA (reference sequence). The CDR3 sequence is CSATPQGDQPQHF. CDR3 DNA sequence: TGCAGTGCGACTCCCCAGGGGGATCAGCCCCAGCATTTT.

There are a few counts of this clonotype. The chain recombines TRBV29-1 with TRBJ1-5; D is possibly TRBD1 (5 bases). The germline CDR1 and CDR2 sequences are SQVTM and ANQGSEA. The CDR3 has 12 residues. The V and J ends lost 4 bases and 3 bases respectively, with 7 bases between them. As DNA, the CDR3 is TGCAGCGTTGGACAGAACAATCAGCCCCAGCATTTT. This sequence encodes CSVGQNNQPQHF.

This clonotype is a singleton in its sample. The chain links TRBV30 to TRBJ1-2; D is perhaps TRBD1 (5 bases). In germline, CDR1 is GTSNPN, CDR2 SVGIG (reference sequence). The V and J ends lost 3 bases and 9 bases respectively, with 17 bases between them. This CDR3 comprises 13 residues. This chain's CDR3 is CAWSLPGRGSYTF. CDR3 nucleotide sequence: TGTGCCTGGAGCCTACCAGGGCGAGGGAGCTACACCTTC. The full variable domain, its missing parts supplied by reference TRBV30 and TRBJ1-2, is SQTIHQWPATLVQPVGSPLSLECTVEGTSNPNLYWYRQAAGRGLQLLFYSVGIGQISSEVPQNLSASRPQDRQFILSSKKLLLSDSGFYLCAWSLPGRGSYTFGSGTRLTVV.

The chain carries TRBV4-1 and TRBJ1-4; 8 nucleotides line up with TRBD1. The CDR3 has 15 amino acids. After removal of 1 base from V and 6 bases from J, the junction contained 4 bases not matched to a gene. Germline-derived CDR1 and CDR2 are MGHRA and YSYEKL. The CDR3 loop is CASSQGDRSDEKLFF. The CDR3 coding sequence is TGCGCCAGCAGCCAAGGGGACAGGAGTGATGAAAAACTGTTTTTT.